The source of this TCR beta chain is a study of cytomegalovirus exposure and HLA in healthy donors. Primers included in the PCR were 60 Vbeta and 13 Jbeta primers. Clones were sequenced by immunoSEQ multiplex PCR, and TCRdb holds only the in-frame ones, with some missing. The table includes some 190,000 clones, around 79% detected once. The CDR3 length is 15 residues. Trimming pared 0 bases from V and 1 base from J, leaving 8 bases between. Germline V lookup: CDR1 SGDLS, CDR2 YYNGEE. Study-wide results and caveats: For TCR beta chains, V- and J-gene trimming was later linked to a missense DCLRE1C variant.

With regard to this clone: The antigen remains unidentified.

Material: PBMCs. The TCR was taken from a woman aged 45-60 years in good health and CMV-seronegative. V and J are TRBV9 and TRBJ1-3, with D perhaps matching TRBD1 (5 bases). The CDR3 loop reads CASSVEGLSGNTIYF. The CDR3 DNA reads as TGTGCCAGCAGCGTAGAGGGGCTTTCTGGAAACACCATATATTTT.